One sample yielded the 26 T cell receptor beta chains listed below, sequenced in a study of molecular identifiers for immune sequencing clone quantification. TCRdb called the PCR reads again in MiXCR, with one record for every CDR3 protein. The sample contains about 640,000 distinct CDR3 sequences, 15% to 20% of which appear only once. Material: naive CD8+ T cells from blood, with Jurkat cell RNA spiked in. As for subset: FACS-sorted CD8+CD4-CCR7+CD45RA+ naive T cells. These receptors were collected from a human donor in good health. Some libraries in this study had Jurkat cell RNA spiked in.

This clonotype was detected many times. The CDR3 protein is CASSPRTPRDGELFF. In nucleotides, the CDR3 is TGTGCCAGCAGCCCCCGGACACCCCGGGATGGGGAGCTGTTTTTT. The V and J genes are TRBV7-9 and TRBJ2-2; tentatively, D is TRBD1 or TRBD2 (5 bases each). Deletions cut 5 bases from V and 8 bases from J, with 18 bases between. This CDR3 has 15 amino acids. Germline V gene lookup returns CDR1 SEHNR and CDR2 FQNEAQ (reference sequence).

This clonotype has a handful of counts. This chain links TRBV12-3 or TRBV12-4 with TRBJ1-1; D not certain. The CDR3 spans 15 residues. Trimming pared 6 bases from V and 5 bases from J, leaving 19 bases between. CDR3 residues: CASRLVRTGGTEAFF. DNA of the CDR3: TGTGCCAGCAGGCTTGTTCGCACGGGTGGAACTGAAGCTTTCTTT.

CDR3: CASSPPTSGYMADTQYF. The CDR3 coding sequence is TGTGCCAGCAGCCCCCCGACTAGCGGATATATGGCAGATACGCAGTATTTT. The J gene is TRBJ2-3, the V gene TRBV7-9; 9 bases are a match to TRBD2. Germline CDR1 is SEHNR and CDR2 is FQNEAQ (reference sequence). This CDR3 has 17 amino acids. V gave up 5 bases and J gave up 4 bases; unmatched junction bases: 13.

Note on this clonotype: A much larger clone lies a single base off, so this may be a read error. The V call is TRBV20-1, the J call TRBJ2-7; TRBD2 aligns across 9 bases. The CDR3 consists of 14 residues. Looked up from germline, CDR1 is DFQATT and CDR2 is SNEGSKA (reference sequence). As DNA, the CDR3 is TGCAGTGTTAGAGGACTAGCGAATTTCTACGAGCAGTACTTC. This sequence encodes CSVRGLANFYEQYF.

About this clonotype: This may be a read error: a much more frequent sequence differs by one nucleotide. This chain connects TRBV5-6 to TRBJ1-5, with TRBD1 matching over 7 bases. There are 16 residues in the CDR3. Germline V gene sequence: CDR1 SGHDT, CDR2 YYEEEE. CDR3 protein: CAGSSGQENSNQPQHF. The DNA of the CDR3 is TGTGCCGGCAGCTCCGGACAGGAGAATAGCAATCAGCCCCAGCATTTT.

This chain joins TRBV19 and TRBJ2-3, with D tentatively TRBD1 (6 bases). Germline V gene sequence: CDR1 LNHDA, CDR2 SQIVND (reference sequence). V was pared by 3 bases and J by 7 bases, with 17 bases between. The CDR3 length is 15 residues. This CDR3 is CASSIAGRGYNTQYF. Here the CDR3 DNA reads TGTGCCAGTAGTATCGCGGGCAGGGGATATAATACGCAGTATTTT.

In its sample, this clonotype was seen many times. The chain employs TRBV4-3 and TRBJ2-3; D might be TRBD1 (6 bases). The length of the CDR3 is 19 residues. In germline, CDR1 is LGHNA, CDR2 YSLEER. Trimming removed 2 bases from V and 4 bases from J, with 25 bases in between. CDR3: CASSQNLIKGHNRADTQYF. The CDR3 DNA reads as TGCGCCAGCAGCCAAAACCTGATTAAGGGACACAATCGGGCAGATACGCAGTATTTT.

This clonotype appeared many times. The chain links TRBV13 to TRBJ2-2; D call uncertain. CDR1 is PRHDT and CDR2 is FYEKMQ in the germline V gene (reference sequence). The CDR3 has 13 residues. The ends were cut back, 5 bases at V and 1 base at J, with 5 bases in the middle. CDR3 residues: CASSSMNTGELFF. DNA of the CDR3: TGTGCCAGCAGCAGCATGAACACCGGGGAGCTGTTTTTT.

This clonotype was seen a handful of times. This chain links TRBV2 with TRBJ1-5, with TRBD1 as a possible D gene (6 bases). CDR3 length equals 13 residues. Germline V gene lookup returns CDR1 SNHLY and CDR2 FYNNEI. V lost 6 bases and J 3 bases, leaving 9 bases between the germline ends. The CDR3 DNA sequence: TGTGCCAGCAGGTCAGGGGACAATCAGCCCCAGCATTTT. It yields the protein CASRSGDNQPQHF.

This clonotype appeared many times. The chain has TRBV5-6 and TRBJ1-4; no definite D call. The germline CDR1 and CDR2 sequences are SGHDT and YYEEEE. The CDR3 extends over 16 amino acids. Trimming removed 1 base at V and 8 bases at J, with 18 bases between. CDR3 in DNA: TGTGCCAGCAGCTTGACAGAACGAGGGTTTGGAGAAAAACTGTTTTTT. It encodes CASSLTERGFGEKLFF. Filled out from reference TRBV5-6 and TRBJ1-4, the complete variable domain reads DAGVTQSPTHLIKTRGQQVTLRCSPKSGHDTVSWYQQALGQGPQFIFQYYEEEERQRGNFPDRFSGHQFPNYSSELNVNALLLGDSALYLCASSLTERGFGEKLFFGSGTQLSVL.

As to this clonotype: This may arise from a read error, as a much more abundant clone is one base away. DNA of the CDR3: TGTGCCAGCAGCTCCTTCGACACTGAAGCTTTCTTT. Encoded protein: CASSSFDTEAFF. The V gene is TRBV7-9, the J gene TRBJ1-1; no firm D call. Germline CDR1 and CDR2: SEHNR and FQNEAQ (reference sequence). The CDR3 totals 12 residues. The V and J ends lost 4 bases and 3 bases respectively, with 6 bases between them.

This rearrangement joins TRBV6-2 or TRBV6-3 to TRBJ2-1; 11 bases map to TRBD2. CDR3 size: 12 residues. V was pared by 5 bases and J by 14 bases, with 5 bases of the junction left unmatched. Germline assignment: CDR1 MNHEY and CDR2 SVGEGT. The CDR3 nucleotides read TGTGCCAGCAGTGCACTAGCGGGAGTCAAGTTCTTC. Translation: CASSALAGVKFF.

As regards this clonotype: Since the CDR3 does not end with the conserved phenylalanine or tryptophan, this likely comes from a read error. V gene TRBV30 combines with J gene TRBJ2-7; 7 nucleotides match TRBD2. V gave up 8 bases and J gave up 4 bases; unmatched junction bases: 8. This CDR3 comprises 12 residues. Germline V gene lookup returns CDR1 GTSNPN and CDR2 SVGIG (reference sequence). The CDR3 sequence: CAVGGDQYEQYS. For the CDR3, the DNA is TGTGCCGTTGGGGGGGATCAGTACGAGCAGTACTCC.

This clonotype was seen a handful of times. The chain couples TRBV30 to TRBJ1-2; the D is unclear. Germline V CDR1 and CDR2: GTSNPN, SVGIG (reference sequence). The CDR3 extends over 13 amino acids. V lost 2 bases, J lost 7 bases, and 14 bases lay in between. The CDR3 protein is CAWSPTPIFGYTF. CDR3 in DNA: TGTGCCTGGAGTCCTACCCCCATCTTTGGCTACACCTTC.

The chain couples TRBV7-2 to TRBJ2-7; D is uncertain. Trimming took 5 bases from V and 4 from J, leaving 18 bases between them. The CDR3 totals 15 residues. Germline-derived CDR1 and CDR2 are SGHTA and FQGNSA. In DNA, the CDR3 is TGTGCCAGCAGCCGTTATACCGGGTCTCTTTACGAGCAGTACTTC. This encodes CASSRYTGSLYEQYF. Looking up the rest from reference TRBV7-2 and TRBJ2-7 gives the full variable domain: GAGVSQSPSNKVTEKGKDVELRCDPISGHTALYWYRQSLGQGLEFLIYFQGNSAPDKSGLPSDRFSAERTGGSVSTLTIQRTQQEDSAVYLCASSRYTGSLYEQYFGPGTRLTVT.

This clonotype occurred many times. V usage is TRBV2 and J usage is TRBJ2-5, with 12 bases lining up with TRBD2. Trimming took 4 bases from V and 5 from J; bases not matched to a gene: 5. In germline, CDR1 is SNHLY, CDR2 FYNNEI. The CDR3 length is 15 residues. CDR3 loop: CASSVLAGGVETQYF. CDR3 nucleotides: TGTGCCAGCAGTGTACTAGCGGGGGGCGTCGAGACCCAGTACTTC. The variable domain in full, with the rest retrieved from reference TRBV2 and TRBJ2-5, is EPEVTQTPSHQVTQMGQEVILRCVPISNHLYFYWYRQILGQKVEFLVSFYNNEISEKSEIFDDQFSVERPDGSNFTLKIRSTKLEDSAMYFCASSVLAGGVETQYFGPGTRLLVL.

This clonotype was seen only a few times. This clone may be a read error of a much larger clone one base away. The genes are TRBV12-3 or TRBV12-4 and TRBJ2-7; maybe TRBD1 (5 bases). Trimming took 5 bases from V and 5 from J, leaving 7 bases between them. This CDR3 comprises 11 residues. The DNA of the CDR3 is TGTGCCAGCAGTGGGGCCCACGAGCAGTACTTC. It specifies CASSGAHEQYF.

As concerns this clonotype: An end of the junction differs from the germline gene, which may be a read error. This rearrangement joins TRBV6-5 to TRBJ1-5; no definite D call. CDR1 MNHEY and CDR2 SVGAGI come from the germline V gene. The CDR3 totals 15 residues. DNA for the CDR3: TGTGCCAGCAGTTACTCTGGATCGAGCAATCTGCCCCAGCATTTT. This translates into CASSYSGSSNLPQHF.

This chain joins TRBV11-2 and TRBJ2-1; 8 bases agree with TRBD2. CDR3 length equals 17 residues. The V segment lost 2 bases and the J segment 5 bases; nucleotides outside the gene matches: 11. Germline V CDR1 and CDR2: SGHAT, FQNNGV. The CDR3 region has the DNA TGTGCCAGCAGCTTATCGGGGGCTAGCGGGTGGAACAATGAGCAGTTCTTC. Its translation is CASSLSGASGWNNEQFF.

This clonotype was seen ten or more times. The chain employs TRBV19 and TRBJ2-3; D call uncertain. The CDR3 covers 14 residues. Germline V gene lookup returns CDR1 LNHDA and CDR2 SQIVND (reference sequence). Trimming removed 1 base at V and 0 bases at J, with 5 bases between. The CDR3 reads CASSIVASTDTQYF. DNA of the CDR3: TGTGCCAGTAGTATAGTAGCTAGCACAGATACGCAGTATTTT. Full variable domain (rest looked up from reference TRBV19 and TRBJ2-3): DGGITQSPKYLFRKEGQNVTLSCEQNLNHDAMYWYRQDPGQGLRLIYYSQIVNDFQKGDIAEGYSVSREKKESFPLTVTSAQKNPTAFYLCASSIVASTDTQYFGPGTRLTVL.

The gene calls are TRBV4-3 and TRBJ2-7; D is uncertain. The V end lost 0 bases, the J end lost 3 bases, and 9 bases lay between the germline ends. The CDR3 extends over 14 amino acids. Germline loops: CDR1 LGHNA, CDR2 YSLEER. CDR3 sequence (DNA): TGCGCCAGCAGCCAAGAGGTTTCCGTCTACGAGCAGTACTTC. Residues: CASSQEVSVYEQYF.

V is TRBV5-3 and J is TRBJ1-1; TRBD1 is a possible D gene (5 bases). TRBV5-3 is recorded as an ORF, its role being uncertain. The CDR3 has 14 residues. Trimming took off 3 bases at V and 6 bases at J, with 15 bases between the two ends. The CDR3 bases are TGTGCCAGAAGCTCCGGACCTGGGGGTTCTGAAGCTTTCTTT. Translation: CARSSGPGGSEAFF.

This clonotype was observed many times. This chain connects TRBV7-2 to TRBJ2-5; D remains ambiguous. The germline CDR1 and CDR2 sequences are SGHTA and FQGNSA. The CDR3 totals 15 residues. With 4 bases removed from V and 3 bases from J, the gap between germline ends came to 15 bases. The CDR3 spells CASSSYVRPKETQYF. For the CDR3, the DNA is TGTGCCAGCAGCTCTTACGTTAGGCCCAAAGAGACCCAGTACTTC.

Concerning this clonotype itself: Just one base apart from a much larger clone, this may be a read error. This sequence joins TRBV7-6 and TRBJ2-3, with 11 bases matching TRBD2. Trimming removed 7 bases from V and 3 bases from J; junction bases left unmatched: 9. The germline V gene has CDR1 SGHVS and CDR2 FNYEAQ. CDR3 length equals 16 residues. CDR3 loop: CASNFSGGAPTDTQYF. Here the CDR3 DNA reads TGTGCCAGCAACTTTAGCGGGGGGGCACCGACAGATACGCAGTATTTT.

This clonotype was detected ten times or more. The chain is built from TRBV9 and TRBJ2-2; 10 bases fit TRBD1. The trim removed 2 bases at V and 3 bases at J, leaving 7 bases unmatched. The CDR3 has 17 residues. Germline-derived CDR1 and CDR2 are SGDLS and YYNGEE. The CDR3 here is CASSVSRDRGHTGELFF. In DNA form, the CDR3 reads TGTGCCAGCAGCGTTTCCCGGGACAGGGGTCACACCGGGGAGCTGTTTTTT.

This clonotype was counted ten times or more. The V call is TRBV7-9, the J call TRBJ2-4; 10 bases fit TRBD2. This CDR3 is built from 16 residues. Germline assignment: CDR1 SEHNR and CDR2 FQNEAQ (reference sequence). Trimming took 5 bases from V and 2 from J; bases not matched to a gene: 6. CDR3 loop: CASSPVAGGTKNIQYF. The CDR3 bases are TGTGCCAGCAGCCCTGTAGCGGGAGGAACCAAAAACATTCAGTACTTC.